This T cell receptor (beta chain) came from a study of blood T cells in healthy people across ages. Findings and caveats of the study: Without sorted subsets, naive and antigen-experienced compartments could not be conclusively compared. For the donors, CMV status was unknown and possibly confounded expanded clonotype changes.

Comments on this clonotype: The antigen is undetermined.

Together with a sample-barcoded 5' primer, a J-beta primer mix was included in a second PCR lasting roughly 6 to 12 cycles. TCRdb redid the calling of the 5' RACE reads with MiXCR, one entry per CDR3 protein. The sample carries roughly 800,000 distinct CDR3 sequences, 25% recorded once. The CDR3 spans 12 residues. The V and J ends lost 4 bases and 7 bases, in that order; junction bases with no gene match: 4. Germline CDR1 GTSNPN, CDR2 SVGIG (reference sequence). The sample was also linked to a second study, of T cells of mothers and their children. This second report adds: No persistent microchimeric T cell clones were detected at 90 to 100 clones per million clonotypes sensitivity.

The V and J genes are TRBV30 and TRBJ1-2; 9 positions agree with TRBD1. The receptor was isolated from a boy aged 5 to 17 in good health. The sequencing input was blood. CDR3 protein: CAWKGTGFGYTF. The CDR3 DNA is TGTGCCTGGAAAGGGACAGGGTTTGGCTACACCTTC.